This T cell receptor beta chain came from a study of T cell changes during pregnancy in multiple sclerosis. Only in-frame clones appear in the TCRdb table, and some are missing; sequencing was by immunoSEQ multiplex PCR. Here the sample spans about 87,000 clones, 90% to 95% being singletons. The specimen comprised peripheral blood, sampled in the third trimester of pregnancy. This clonotype was obtained from a female donor in good health, enrolled as a control in a pregnancy study.

CDR3 bases: TGTGCCAGTTCCTTGACCAGGGCGAGTCAGCCCCAGCATTTT. Translation gives CASSLTRASQPQHF. The rearrangement joins TRBV27 to TRBJ1-5; maybe TRBD1 (5 bases). Germline V CDR1 and CDR2: MNHEY, SMNVEV (reference sequence). This CDR3 is 14 amino acids long. With 9 bases removed from V and 6 bases from J, the gap between germline ends came to 18 bases.